This is a list of T cell receptor beta chains from one sample in a study of CD8+ T cells in alopecia areata. Measured with immunoSEQ multiplex PCR; TCRdb has only the in-frame clones, and not every one. This sample has some 170,000 clones, with 50% to 75% found just once. This specimen was CD4+ T cells sorted from blood, taken at week 56, from a patient treated with tofacitinib. All receptors derive from a human donor with alopecia areata. CDR3s include the opening cysteine and the closing phenylalanine or tryptophan. Fields, in order: D gene, J gene, V gene, clone size, CDR3 DNA, CDR3 protein. A D gene is named only where the DNA matches it firmly. The size entry is marked missing in some rows and otherwise reads once, few, many or a size class.

NA TRBJ1-5 TRBV29-1 few TGCAGCGTAGGGGAGGGGGGCAATCAGCCCCAGCATTTT CSVGEGGNQPQHF
NA TRBJ2-7 TRBV6-6 NA TGTGCCAGCAGTTCAGCCTCGTCCGGCTCCTACGAGCAGTACTTC CASSSASSGSYEQYF
NA TRBJ1-6 TRBV10-3 NA TGTGCCGCAACAGGGACGGTGGATTCACCCCTCCACTTT CAATGTVDSPLHF
NA TRBJ2-2 TRBV27 NA TGTGCCAGCAGTCAACCAACCGGGGAGCTGTTTTTT CASSQPTGELFF
TRBD1 TRBJ2-1 TRBV29-1 NA TGCAGCGCAGACAGGGATTCCCTAATCAATGAGCAGTTCTTC CSADRDSLINEQFF
NA TRBJ2-3 TRBV5-1 few TGCGCCAGCAGCTTGGAGTTTTCTAGCACAGATACGCAGTATTTT CASSLEFSSTDTQYF
NA TRBJ1-1 TRBV6-5 NA TGTGCCAGCTTCCAGGGCCTGAACACTGAAGCTTTCTTT CASFQGLNTEAFF
NA TRBJ2-5 TRBV7-3 few TGTGCCAGCAGCGCCTCTAGAGAGGAGACCCAGTACTTC CASSASREETQYF
NA TRBJ1-3 TRBV5-1 few TGCGCCAGCAGCTCGGGGACAAGGCGGGACACCATATATTTT CASSSGTRRDTIYF
NA TRBJ1-2 TRBV25-1 once TGTGCCAACCACCAGGGCAATGATGGCTACACCTTC CANHQGNDGYTF
NA TRBJ2-3 TRBV15 NA TGTGCCACCAGCGGAGGTTCCACCCTGTTAGATACGCAGTATTTT CATSGGSTLLDTQYF
NA TRBJ2-7 TRBV4-1 NA TGCGCCAGCAGCCAAGACTCAGTTTCTTCCTACGAGCAGTACTTC CASSQDSVSSYEQYF
TRBD1 TRBJ1-2 TRBV30 NA TGTGCCTGGAGTGTTTCCCGACAGGGAGGTGGCTACACCTTC CAWSVSRQGGGYTF
TRBD2 TRBJ2-7 TRBV15 NA TGTGCCACCAGCAGAGGTACGGGGGGGCGTTACGAGCAGTACTTC CATSRGTGGRYEQYF
NA TRBJ2-2 TRBV5-1 NA TGCGCCAGCAGCTTGGTTCAGTCGAACACCGGGGAGCTGTTTTTT CASSLVQSNTGELFF
NA TRBJ2-5 TRBV29-1 NA TGCAGTTTCGACTACGAACCCAAGACCCAGTACTTC CSFDYEPKTQYF
NA TRBJ1-4 TRBV30 NA TGTGCCTGGAGTGTGTCCCTGGGAAAACTGTTTTTT CAWSVSLGKLFF
NA TRBJ2-1 TRBV2 many TGTGCCAGCACCCGGGACCGATACAATGAGCAGTTCTTC CASTRDRYNEQFF
NA TRBJ2-7 TRBV5-6 NA TGTGCCAGCAGGGGAGAGACTTACGAGCAGTACTTC CASRGETYEQYF
NA TRBJ2-5 TRBV7-6 NA TGTGCCAGCAGCTATCGACAAGAGACCCAGTACTTC CASSYRQETQYF
NA TRBJ1-5 TRBV23-1 few TGCGCCAGCAGTCTTGCGGGCGGCAGGGGCTACAATCAGCCCCAGCATTTT CASSLAGGRGYNQPQHF